Each of the 20 T cell receptor beta chains below was sequenced from the same sample in a study of T cell responses to AZD1222 COVID-19 vaccine. Assay used: immunoSEQ multiplex PCR; TCRdb lists only in-frame clones, some missing. Of about 82,000 clones listed, about four fifths were seen once; the top ten hold 1.3%. Material: peripheral blood, obtained 28 days after the second AZD1222 dose. These receptors all stem from an adult who received the AZD1222 COVID-19 vaccine.

This clone appeared a few times. This chain links TRBV3-1 (or the pseudogene TRBV3-2) with TRBJ1-6; 7 positions match TRBD1. The CDR3 is 15 amino acids. After removal of 1 base from V and 4 bases from J, the junction contained 1 base not matched to a gene. In germline, CDR1 is LGHDT, CDR2 YNNKEL (reference sequence). The CDR3 bases are TGTGCCAGCAGCCAAGGGGACAGATATAATTCACCCCTCCACTTT. Translating gives CASSQGDRYNSPLHF.

The rearrangement uses TRBV5-5 and TRBJ2-5; D may be TRBD2 (5 bases). Germline V gene data show CDR1 as SGHKS and CDR2 as YYEKEE (reference sequence). The CDR3 sequence is 14 residues long. V lost 4 bases and J 3 bases, leaving 13 bases between the germline ends. CDR3 coding DNA: TGTGCCAGCAGCGACCCCCGGGGTAAAGAGACCCAGTACTTC. It encodes CASSDPRGKETQYF.

The rearrangement uses TRBV7-8 and TRBJ2-5; TRBD2 is a possible D gene (5 bases). The CDR3 is 12 amino acids. CDR1 is SGHVS and CDR2 is FQNEAQ in the germline V gene. The V and J ends lost 5 bases and 7 bases respectively, with 11 bases between them. The CDR3 sequence: CASSPPAGTQYF. The CDR3 nucleotides are TGTGCCAGCAGCCCTCCCGCGGGGACCCAGTACTTC.

The sample holds one count of this clone. The V gene is TRBV30, the J gene TRBJ2-3; D is possibly TRBD1 (5 bases). V gave up 6 bases and J gave up 8 bases, with 15 bases separating them. The length of the CDR3 is 12 residues. Germline V lookup: CDR1 GTSNPN, CDR2 SVGIG (reference sequence). The CDR3 here is CACRLLRGTQYF. CDR3 in DNA: TGTGCCTGCCGACTCCTTAGGGGTACGCAGTATTTT.

The genes are TRBV28 and TRBJ1-2, with a tentative D call TRBD1 (5 bases). Germline loops: CDR1 MDHEN, CDR2 SYDVKM. The CDR3 totals 13 residues. Trimming cost V 2 bases and J 8 bases, with 12 bases left between them. CDR3 in amino acids: CASSLRTQRGYTF. As DNA, the CDR3 is TGTGCCAGCAGTTTACGGACACAACGGGGCTACACCTTC.

J is TRBJ1-1 and V is TRBV3-1 (or the pseudogene TRBV3-2); a weak D match, TRBD1 (5 bases). Trimming removed 7 bases from V and 1 base from J, with 19 bases in between. This CDR3 has 16 residues. The germline gives CDR1 LGHDT, CDR2 YNNKEL (reference sequence). CDR3 nucleotides: TGTGCCAGCACCCACCGACCAGGGACGGCGAACACTGAAGCTTTCTTT. It encodes CASTHRPGTANTEAFF.

The CDR3, as DNA: TGCGCCAGCAGGACTATCTTAGCGGGAGGGAGCACCGGGGAGCTGTTTTTT. Its translation is CASRTILAGGSTGELFF. The rearrangement uses TRBV5-1 and TRBJ2-2, with 11 bases matching TRBD2. The trim removed 5 bases at V and 4 bases at J, leaving 10 bases unmatched. The CDR3 is 17 amino acids. CDR1 is SGHRS and CDR2 is YFSETQ in the germline V gene.

The rearrangement joins TRBV28 to TRBJ1-5, with D hard to call. The CDR3 is 14 residues long. The germline CDR1 and CDR2 sequences are MDHEN and SYDVKM. Trimming shortened V by 4 bases and J by 0 bases, and 7 bases separated the two germline ends. The chain's CDR3 is CASSSSYSNQPQHF. CDR3 sequence (DNA): TGTGCCAGCAGTTCATCCTATAGCAATCAGCCCCAGCATTTT. The full variable domain, its missing parts supplied by reference TRBV28 and TRBJ1-5, is DVKVTQSSRYLVKRTGEKVFLECVQDMDHENMFWYRQDPGLGLRLIYFSYDVKMKEKGDIPEGYSVSREKKERFSLILESASTNQTSMYLCASSSSYSNQPQHFGDGTRLSIL.

This CDR3 reads CASGEGSGRNTQYF. The CDR3 DNA sequence: TGCGCCAGCGGGGAGGGGAGCGGGAGGAATACGCAGTATTTT. This chain connects TRBV4-3 to TRBJ2-3; 9 bases are shared with TRBD2. V trimming: 8 bases; J trimming: 7 bases; junction bases outside the gene matches: 10. This CDR3 is 14 amino acids long. Germline CDR1 is LGHNA and CDR2 is YSLEER.

The J gene is TRBJ2-7, the V gene TRBV6-5; 7 bases match TRBD2. Unmatched junction bases numbered 10, after V lost 10 bases and J lost 1 base. Germline loops: CDR1 MNHEY, CDR2 SVGAGI. The CDR3 extends over 14 amino acids. CDR3 in amino acids: CATTGLAESYEQYF. The CDR3, as DNA: TGTGCCACCACCGGGCTAGCGGAGTCCTACGAGCAGTACTTC.

This clone was seen a handful of times. The chain has TRBV7-9 and TRBJ2-7; 8 nucleotides match TRBD1. Trimming at V came to 4 bases and at J to 3 bases, leaving 5 bases not matched to a gene. CDR3 length: 14 amino acids. Per the germline V gene, CDR1 is SEHNR and CDR2 is FQNEAQ (reference sequence). Here the CDR3 DNA reads TGTGCCAGCAGCTCGCGACAGGGGAGCTACGAGCAGTACTTC. As protein: CASSSRQGSYEQYF.

The chain is built from TRBV7-4 and TRBJ2-7; 12 nucleotides line up with TRBD2. Per germline, CDR1 SGHVT and CDR2 SQSDAQ. The CDR3 runs 20 residues. The V segment lost 10 bases and the J segment 0 bases; nucleotides outside the gene matches: 22. CDR3 sequence: CANLTEAGTSGSLSSYEQYF. The DNA for the CDR3 is TGTGCCAACCTGACCGAGGCCGGGACTAGCGGGTCCCTAAGCTCCTACGAGCAGTACTTC.

The chain is built from TRBV3-1 (or the pseudogene TRBV3-2) and TRBJ1-2; D gene uncertain. V lost 4 bases to trimming and J lost 6 bases, with 15 bases between them. The CDR3 totals 14 residues. Germline-derived CDR1 and CDR2 are LGHDT and YNNKEL (reference sequence). CDR3 loop: CASSPRGITDGYTF. The CDR3 nucleotides are TGTGCCAGCAGCCCGAGAGGTATCACGGATGGCTACACCTTC.

In this sample, this clone turned up a few times. This chain uses TRBV14 with TRBJ2-7, with D possibly called TRBD1 or TRBD2 (5 bases each). The CDR3 is 11 residues long. Germline V gene lookup returns CDR1 SGHDN and CDR2 FVKESK. V lost 5 bases and J lost 6, with 8 bases in between. CDR3 DNA sequence: TGTGCCAGCAGCTCAGGGACCGAGCAGTACTTC. Amino acid sequence: CASSSGTEQYF.

This chain joins TRBV14 and TRBJ2-3; possible D gene TRBD1, 5 bases. The CDR3 sequence is 13 residues long. Germline V gives CDR1 SGHDN, CDR2 FVKESK. The germline V and J ends were trimmed by 4 bases and 7 bases, with 12 bases remaining between them. The CDR3 nucleotides read TGTGCCAGCAGCCCCGACAGTCTAAATACGCAGTATTTT. Protein product: CASSPDSLNTQYF.

The genes are TRBV24-1 and TRBJ2-1; the D is unclear. Germline CDR1 reads KGHDR; CDR2 reads SFDVKD. The CDR3 runs 14 residues. The V end was cut by 4 bases, the J end by 1 base, with 7 bases between. Written as DNA, the CDR3 is TGTGCCACCAGTGAAAGCGAATCCTACAATGAGCAGTTCTTC. Amino acid sequence: CATSESESYNEQFF.

CDR3 bases: TGTGCCAGCAGCGACCACGGGACTCGGGGGGAAAAACTGTTTTTT. Amino acids: CASSDHGTRGEKLFF. The J gene is TRBJ1-4, the V gene TRBV3-1 (or the pseudogene TRBV3-2), with TRBD1 as a possible D gene (5 bases). CDR1 and CDR2 from the germline V gene are LGHDT and YNNKEL (reference sequence). The CDR3 has 15 residues. Trimming stripped 5 bases from V and 8 bases from J, with 18 bases between.

This rearrangement joins TRBV7-2 to TRBJ2-7; possibly TRBD2 for D (5 bases). The germline CDR1 and CDR2 sequences are SGHTA and FQGNSA. Trimming cost V 5 bases and J 5 bases, with 25 bases left between them. The CDR3 runs 17 residues. CDR3 bases: TGTGCCAGCAGCCCTTGGCCCGACTGGGGAGCAGCGAACGAGCAGTACTTC. Protein product: CASSPWPDWGAANEQYF. The complete variable domain, with remaining parts taken from reference TRBV7-2 and TRBJ2-7, reads GAGVSQSPSNKVTEKGKDVELRCDPISGHTALYWYRQSLGQGLEFLIYFQGNSAPDKSGLPSDRFSAERTGGSVSTLTIQRTQQEDSAVYLCASSPWPDWGAANEQYFGPGTRLTVT.

V gene TRBV2 combines with J gene TRBJ1-1; D gene ambiguous. The CDR3 totals 15 residues. Germline CDR1 SNHLY, CDR2 FYNNEI. Trimming removed 1 base from V and 5 bases from J, with 14 bases in between. This chain's CDR3 is CASSEGARTATEAFF. For the CDR3, the DNA is TGTGCCAGCAGTGAAGGGGCCCGAACGGCGACTGAAGCTTTCTTT.

The chain uses TRBV5-1 and TRBJ2-1, with unresolved D. The V gene's germline CDR1 is SGHRS and CDR2 YFSETQ. CDR3 length: 12 residues. The V gene lost 0 bases and the J gene lost 8 bases, with 6 bases spanning the gap. CDR3 sequence (DNA): TGCGCCAGCAGCTTGGCCAGAGATGAGCAGTTCTTC. As protein: CASSLARDEQFF.